These T cell receptor beta chains were read from a single sample in a study of PD-L1 blockade in urothelial cancer. Here immunoSEQ multiplex PCR was the method, and the copy in TCRdb shows in-frame clones only, minus some. The table has tens of thousands of clones, approximately 86% seen once; the top ten hold more than 6.5%. The specimen comprised PBMCs, sampled around atezolizumab (anti-PD-L1) treatment. These receptors originate from a man in his forties with urothelial cancer. Both conserved end residues are part of each CDR3. D genes are given only for firm matches. A clone size is listed for some rows: how often the clone was seen (once, few, many), or a class if it is expanded.

v_gene,abundance,d_gene,j_gene,len,CDR3nt,CDR3aa
TRBV4-2,-,TRBD1,TRBJ2-7,15,TGTGCCAGCAGCCAATCCGGGACAGGCTCCTACGAGCAGTACTTC,CASSQSGTGSYEQYF
TRBV9,-,-,TRBJ1-2,15,TGTGCCAGCAGCGACTCGCTTAGACAGGCAGGAGGCTACACCTTC,CASSDSLRQAGGYTF
TRBV29-1,once,-,TRBJ1-1,12,TGCAGCGTGGCGGGTGGGAGCACTGAAGCTTTCTTT,CSVAGGSTEAFF
TRBV6-5,-,-,TRBJ2-1,13,TGTGCCAGCAGAAACTCGGGTAACAATGAGCAGTTCTTC,CASRNSGNNEQFF
TRBV27,once,-,TRBJ2-1,14,TGTGCCAGCAGTTTTGTGGACAGTTACAATGAGCAGTTCTTC,CASSFVDSYNEQFF
TRBV28,few,-,TRBJ2-7,18,TGTGCCAGCAGTTTCCCCCGGGTGAGGCGGGCCCTCTCCTACGAGCAGTACTTC,CASSFPRVRRALSYEQYF
TRBV7-3,-,-,TRBJ2-1,13,TGTGCCAGCAGCAAAGAGACTCACAATGAGCAGTTCTTC,CASSKETHNEQFF
TRBV5-1,-,-,TRBJ2-5,14,TGCGCCAGCAGCTTGGTAACCGCTCAAGAGATCCAGTACTTC,CASSLVTAQEIQYF
TRBV5-1,-,-,TRBJ2-6,16,TGCGCCAGCAGCTGGACCTCAGGGGCTGGGGCCAACGTCCTGACTTTC,CASSWTSGAGANVLTF
TRBV19,-,TRBD2,TRBJ2-1,22,TGTGCCAGTAGTATGCCCCACCTGACCCAGCGGGAGGACAGCAGGGCCTACAATGAGCAGTTCTTC,CASSMPHLTQREDSRAYNEQFF
TRBV10-1,few,-,TRBJ1-5,15,TGCGCCAGCAGTGTTAGTGGTGCGGGGCATCAGCCCCAGCATTTT,CASSVSGAGHQPQHF
TRBV19,-,-,TRBJ1-1,13,TGTGCCAGCGGGGACTCCATGAACACTGAAGCTTTCTTT,CASGDSMNTEAFF
TRBV6-1,-,TRBD1,TRBJ1-1,14,TGTGCCAGCATTGGGACAGGGATGAACACTGAAGCTTTCTTT,CASIGTGMNTEAFF
TRBV5-1,once,-,TRBJ2-7,12,TGCGCCAGCAGCGTGGTCCGTCGCGAGCAGTACTTC,CASSVVRREQYF
TRBV21-1,-,-,TRBJ2-4,19,TGTGCCAGCAGCAAAGAAAAGTTAGGACAAATGTTGGCCAAAAACATTCAGTACTTC,CASSKEKLGQMLAKNIQYF
TRBV5-1,-,-,TRBJ2-6,20,TGCGCCAGCAGCCCTCGATTCGGCGGGTCGGGATACTCTGGGGCCAACGTCCTGACTTTC,CASSPRFGGSGYSGANVLTF
TRBV27,-,-,TRBJ2-7,14,TGTGCCAGCAGTTTAGGCCGAAATTCCTACGAGCAGTACTTC,CASSLGRNSYEQYF
TRBV7-3,once,TRBD1,TRBJ1-2,13,TGTGCCAGCAGCTTTGACAGGGACTATGGCTACACCTTC,CASSFDRDYGYTF
TRBV19,-,-,TRBJ2-7,11,TGTGCCAGTAGTATCGGGTACGAGCAGTACTTC,CASSIGYEQYF
TRBV30,-,-,TRBJ1-2,14,TGTGCCTGGAGTTCACAGGGAAGAAACTATGGCTACACCTTC,CAWSSQGRNYGYTF
TRBV6-5,-,-,TRBJ2-1,15,TGTGCCAGCAGGGATCAGCGATTGCCCTACAATGAGCAGTTCTTC,CASRDQRLPYNEQFF
TRBV29-1,-,-,TRBJ2-7,10,TGCAGCGACCGACACGGCGAGCAGTACTTC,CSDRHGEQYF
TRBV7-7,-,-,TRBJ2-2,13,TGTGCTAGCAGCTGGGAGGAAGCCGGGGAGCTGTTTTTT,CASSWEEAGELFF
TRBV7-9,-,TRBD1,TRBJ2-5,15,TGTGCCAGCAGCATTGGGGACAGGACCCAAGAGACCCAGTACTTC,CASSIGDRTQETQYF
TRBV5-1,-,TRBD1,TRBJ1-1,13,TGCGCCAGCCGGCGACAGGGTAACACTGAAGCTTTCTTT,CASRRQGNTEAFF
TRBV10-3,-,-,TRBJ2-7,13,TGTGCCATCAGTGAGCGCACAGGGAACGAGCAGTACTTC,CAISERTGNEQYF
TRBV30,-,-,TRBJ1-1,15,TGTGCCTGGAAATGGGGCGCCGCCGGGAACACTGAAGCTTTCTTT,CAWKWGAAGNTEAFF
TRBV19,-,TRBD1,TRBJ1-5,16,TGTGCCAGTAGTATAGACACAGGGGGTGGCAATCAGCCCCAGCATTTT,CASSIDTGGGNQPQHF